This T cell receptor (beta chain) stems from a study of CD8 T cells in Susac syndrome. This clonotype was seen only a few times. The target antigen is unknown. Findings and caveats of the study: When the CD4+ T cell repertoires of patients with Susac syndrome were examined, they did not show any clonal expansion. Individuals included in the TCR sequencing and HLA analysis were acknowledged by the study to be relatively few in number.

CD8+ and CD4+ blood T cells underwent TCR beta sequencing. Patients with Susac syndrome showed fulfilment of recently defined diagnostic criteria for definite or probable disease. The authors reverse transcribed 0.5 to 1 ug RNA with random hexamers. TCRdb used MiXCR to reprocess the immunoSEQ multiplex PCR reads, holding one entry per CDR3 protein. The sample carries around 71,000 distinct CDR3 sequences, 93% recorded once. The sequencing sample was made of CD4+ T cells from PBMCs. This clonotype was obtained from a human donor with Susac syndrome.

The CDR3 DNA follows: TGTGCCAGCAGCTTAGAACAGAGGGGGCTTGGCTATGGCTACACCTTC. This encodes CASSLEQRGLGYGYTF. The rearrangement links TRBV11-2 to TRBJ1-2; 7 positions match TRBD1. This CDR3 comprises 16 residues. The V and J ends lost 0 bases and 4 bases, in that order; junction bases with no gene match: 8. Germline V gene sequence: CDR1 SGHAT, CDR2 FQNNGV.